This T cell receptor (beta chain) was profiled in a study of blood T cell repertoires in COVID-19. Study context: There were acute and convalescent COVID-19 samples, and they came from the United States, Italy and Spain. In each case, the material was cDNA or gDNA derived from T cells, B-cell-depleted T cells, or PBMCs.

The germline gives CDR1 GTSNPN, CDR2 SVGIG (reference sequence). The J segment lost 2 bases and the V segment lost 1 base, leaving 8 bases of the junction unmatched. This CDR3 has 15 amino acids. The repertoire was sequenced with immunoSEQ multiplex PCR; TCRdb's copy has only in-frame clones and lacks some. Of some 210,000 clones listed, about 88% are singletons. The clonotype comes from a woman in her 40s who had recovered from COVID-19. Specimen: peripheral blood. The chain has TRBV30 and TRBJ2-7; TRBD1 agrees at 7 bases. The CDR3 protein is CAWSGGAGTAYEQYF. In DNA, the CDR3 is TGTGCCTGGAGTGGAGGTGCAGGGACAGCCTACGAGCAGTACTTC.